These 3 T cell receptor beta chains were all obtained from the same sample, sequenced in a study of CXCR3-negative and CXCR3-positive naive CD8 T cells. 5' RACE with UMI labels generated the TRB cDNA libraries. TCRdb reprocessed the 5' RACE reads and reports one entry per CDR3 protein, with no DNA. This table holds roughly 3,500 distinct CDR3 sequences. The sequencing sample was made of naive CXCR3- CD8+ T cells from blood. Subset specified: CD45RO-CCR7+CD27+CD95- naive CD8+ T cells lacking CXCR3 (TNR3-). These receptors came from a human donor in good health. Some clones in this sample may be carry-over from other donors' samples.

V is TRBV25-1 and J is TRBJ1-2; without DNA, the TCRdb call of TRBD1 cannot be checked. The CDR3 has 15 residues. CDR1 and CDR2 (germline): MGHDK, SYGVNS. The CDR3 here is CASSEFGQGYYGYTF.

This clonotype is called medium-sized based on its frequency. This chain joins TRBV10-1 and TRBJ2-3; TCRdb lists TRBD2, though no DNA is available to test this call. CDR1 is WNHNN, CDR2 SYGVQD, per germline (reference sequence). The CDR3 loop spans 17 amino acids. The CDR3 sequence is CASSESLAGGPIDTQYF.

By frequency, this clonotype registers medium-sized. This chain's CDR3 is CSVRGGTGELFF. The V call is TRBV29-1, the J call TRBJ2-2; the TRBD2 assignment by TCRdb is unverifiable without DNA. Germline CDR1 SQVTM, CDR2 ANQGSEA. The CDR3 is 12 amino acids.